This TCR beta chain was sequenced in a study of regulatory T cells in long-lasting Graves disease. Whole-study results and caveats: TCR diversity in persistent Graves' patients was below that of newly diagnosed ones. Persistent disease was associated with favored TRBV28 usage and with favored use of TRBJ1-2 and TRBJ2-5.

This clonotype was seen at least ten times. What it binds is not known. The authors built TCR beta libraries using iRepertoire HTBI primers and Arm-PCR of CDR3 regions. From the multiplex PCR reads, TCRdb called clonotypes with MiXCR, one entry per CDR3 protein. This table holds 500,000 or so distinct CDR3 sequences, 15% to 20% found once. Stated time point: newly diagnosed GD, antithyroid drugs for less than 3 months. The TCR library was prepared using RNA isolated from PBMCs. Patients were enrolled at an endocrinology department in Xi'an, China. Trimming cost V 1 base and J 3 bases, with 9 bases left between them. The CDR3 is 14 residues long. This sample was shared with a second study, whose subject was T cells in Graves' hyperthyroidism and ophthalmopathy. That paper adds: First-round RT-PCR of the TCR CDR3 relied on the HTBI primer set.

The source is a woman aged 35-65 years with Graves disease. Sequencing was performed on peripheral blood mononuclear cells (PBMCs), taken at new diagnosis, from a patient treated with antithyroid drugs. The chain couples TRBV12-3 or TRBV12-4 to TRBJ2-5, with D perhaps matching TRBD1 (6 bases). The CDR3 DNA is TGTGCCAGCAGTTTAGGAGACAGGAAAGAGACCCAGTACTTC. Protein product: CASSLGDRKETQYF.